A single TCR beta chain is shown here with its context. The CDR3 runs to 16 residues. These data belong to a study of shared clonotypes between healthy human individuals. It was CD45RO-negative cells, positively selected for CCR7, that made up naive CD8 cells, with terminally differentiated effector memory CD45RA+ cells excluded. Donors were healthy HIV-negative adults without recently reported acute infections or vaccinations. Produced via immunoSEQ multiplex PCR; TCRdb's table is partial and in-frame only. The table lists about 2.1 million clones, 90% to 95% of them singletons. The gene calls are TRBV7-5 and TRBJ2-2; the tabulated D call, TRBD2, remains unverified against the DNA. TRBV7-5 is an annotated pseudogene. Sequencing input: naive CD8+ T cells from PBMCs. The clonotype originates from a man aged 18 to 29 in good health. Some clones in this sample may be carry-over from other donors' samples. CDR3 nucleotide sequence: TGTGTCAGAAGCTCTCGGACTCCTATCAACACCGGGGAGCTGTTTTTT. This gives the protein CVRSSRTPINTGELFF.